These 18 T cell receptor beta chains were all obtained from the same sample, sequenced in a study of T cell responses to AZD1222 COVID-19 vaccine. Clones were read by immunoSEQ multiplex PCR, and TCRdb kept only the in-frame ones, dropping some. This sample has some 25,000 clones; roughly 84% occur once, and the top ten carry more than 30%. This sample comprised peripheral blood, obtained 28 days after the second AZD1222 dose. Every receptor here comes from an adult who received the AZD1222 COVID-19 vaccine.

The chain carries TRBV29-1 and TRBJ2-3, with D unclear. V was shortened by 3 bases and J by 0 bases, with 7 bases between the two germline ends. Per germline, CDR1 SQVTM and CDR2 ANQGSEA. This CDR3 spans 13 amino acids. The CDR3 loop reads CSVEHTSTDTQYF. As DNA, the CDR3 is TGCAGCGTTGAGCACACTAGCACAGATACGCAGTATTTT.

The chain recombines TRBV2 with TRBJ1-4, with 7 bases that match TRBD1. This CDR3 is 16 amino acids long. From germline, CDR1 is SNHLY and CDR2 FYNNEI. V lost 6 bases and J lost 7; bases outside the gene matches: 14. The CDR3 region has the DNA TGTGCCAGCAGACTGGGTTCGACAGGGAGGGCTGAAAAACTGTTTTTT. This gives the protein CASRLGSTGRAEKLFF.

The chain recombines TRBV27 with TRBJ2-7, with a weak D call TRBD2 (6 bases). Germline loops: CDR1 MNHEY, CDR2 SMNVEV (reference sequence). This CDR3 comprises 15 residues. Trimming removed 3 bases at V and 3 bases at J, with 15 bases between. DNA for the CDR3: TGTGCCAGCAGTTTGGCGGGATCTGCTCACTACGAGCAGTACTTC. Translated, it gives CASSLAGSAHYEQYF.

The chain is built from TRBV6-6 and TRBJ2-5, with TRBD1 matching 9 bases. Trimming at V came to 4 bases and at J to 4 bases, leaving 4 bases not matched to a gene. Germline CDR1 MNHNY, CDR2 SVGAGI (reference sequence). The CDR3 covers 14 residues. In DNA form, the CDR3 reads TGTGCCAGCAGTTCGGGACAGGGCGGAGAGACCCAGTACTTC. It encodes CASSSGQGGETQYF.

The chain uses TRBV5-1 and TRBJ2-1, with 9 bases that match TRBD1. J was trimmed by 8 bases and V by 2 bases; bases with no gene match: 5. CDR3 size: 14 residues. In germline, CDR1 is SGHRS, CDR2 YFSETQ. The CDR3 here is CASSFGTGTYEQFF. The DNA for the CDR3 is TGCGCCAGCAGCTTCGGGACAGGGACTTATGAGCAGTTCTTC. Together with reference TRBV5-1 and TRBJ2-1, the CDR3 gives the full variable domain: KAGVTQTPRYLIKTRGQQVTLSCSPISGHRSVSWYQQTPGQGLQFLFEYFSETQRNKGNFPGRFSGRQFSNSRSEMNVSTLELGDSALYLCASSFGTGTYEQFFGPGTRLTVL.

Here the CDR3 DNA reads TGTGCCAGCAGTTATCCGGACAGAACGAACACCATATATTTT. Protein sequence: CASSYPDRTNTIYF. The chain carries TRBV6-2 or TRBV6-3 and TRBJ1-3; D perhaps matches TRBD1 (6 bases). Germline values: CDR1 MNHEY, CDR2 SVGEGT. There are 14 residues in the CDR3. The V end lost 3 bases, the J end lost 7 bases, and 13 bases lay between the germline ends.

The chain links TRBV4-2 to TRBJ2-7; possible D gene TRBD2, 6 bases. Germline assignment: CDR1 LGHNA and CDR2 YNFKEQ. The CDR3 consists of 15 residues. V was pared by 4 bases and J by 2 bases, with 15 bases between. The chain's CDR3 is CASSPPIAGPYEQYF. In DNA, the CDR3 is TGTGCCAGCAGCCCCCCGATTGCGGGGCCCTACGAGCAGTACTTC.

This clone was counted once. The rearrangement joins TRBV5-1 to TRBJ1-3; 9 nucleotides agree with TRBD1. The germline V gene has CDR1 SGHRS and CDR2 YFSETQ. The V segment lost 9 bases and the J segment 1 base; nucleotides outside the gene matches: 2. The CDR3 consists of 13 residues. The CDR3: CATGTGSGNTIYF. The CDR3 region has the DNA TGCGCCACCGGGACAGGGTCTGGAAACACCATATATTTT.

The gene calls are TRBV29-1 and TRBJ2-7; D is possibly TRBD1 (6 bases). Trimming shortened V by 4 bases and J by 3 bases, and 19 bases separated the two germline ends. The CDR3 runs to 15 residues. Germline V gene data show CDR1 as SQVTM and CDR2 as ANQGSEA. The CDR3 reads CSVAILKGVIYEQYF. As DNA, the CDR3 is TGCAGCGTTGCAATCTTGAAGGGGGTAATCTACGAGCAGTACTTC.

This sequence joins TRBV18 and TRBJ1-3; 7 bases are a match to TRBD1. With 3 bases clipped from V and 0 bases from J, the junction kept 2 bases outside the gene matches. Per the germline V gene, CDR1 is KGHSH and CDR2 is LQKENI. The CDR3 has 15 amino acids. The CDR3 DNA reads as TGTGCCAGCTCACCGGGGACAGACTCTGGAAACACCATATATTTT. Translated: CASSPGTDSGNTIYF.

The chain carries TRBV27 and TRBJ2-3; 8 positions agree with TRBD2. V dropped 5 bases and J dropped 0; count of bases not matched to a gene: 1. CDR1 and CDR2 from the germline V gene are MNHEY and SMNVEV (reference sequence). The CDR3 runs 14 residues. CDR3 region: CASSPSGSTDTQYF. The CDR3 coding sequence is TGTGCCAGCAGTCCTAGCGGGAGCACAGATACGCAGTATTTT.

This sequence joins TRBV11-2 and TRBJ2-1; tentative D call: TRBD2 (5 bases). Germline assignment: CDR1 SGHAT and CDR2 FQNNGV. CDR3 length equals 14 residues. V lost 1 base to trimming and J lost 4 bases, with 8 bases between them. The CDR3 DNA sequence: TGTGCCAGCAGCTTAGGAGCGGTTTACAATGAGCAGTTCTTC. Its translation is CASSLGAVYNEQFF.

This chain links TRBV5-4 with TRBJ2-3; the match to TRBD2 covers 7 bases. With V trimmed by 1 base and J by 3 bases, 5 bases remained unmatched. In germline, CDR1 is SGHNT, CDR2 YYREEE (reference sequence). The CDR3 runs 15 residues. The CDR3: CASSLTGGGTDTQYF. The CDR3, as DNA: TGTGCCAGCAGCTTGACTGGGGGGGGAACAGATACGCAGTATTTT.

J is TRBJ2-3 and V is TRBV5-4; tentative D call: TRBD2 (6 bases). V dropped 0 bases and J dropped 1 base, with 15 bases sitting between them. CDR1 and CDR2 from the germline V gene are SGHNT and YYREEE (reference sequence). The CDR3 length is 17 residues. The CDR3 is CASSLEAGRRGTDTQYF. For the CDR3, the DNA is TGTGCCAGCAGCTTGGAGGCGGGGAGGCGAGGCACAGATACGCAGTATTTT.

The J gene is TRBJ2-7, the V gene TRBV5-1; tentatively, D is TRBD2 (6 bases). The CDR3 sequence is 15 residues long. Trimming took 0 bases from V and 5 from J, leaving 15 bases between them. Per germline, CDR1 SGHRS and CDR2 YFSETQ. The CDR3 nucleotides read TGCGCCAGCAGCTTGGCCGCCGGGACTGTCGACGAGCAGTACTTC. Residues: CASSLAAGTVDEQYF.

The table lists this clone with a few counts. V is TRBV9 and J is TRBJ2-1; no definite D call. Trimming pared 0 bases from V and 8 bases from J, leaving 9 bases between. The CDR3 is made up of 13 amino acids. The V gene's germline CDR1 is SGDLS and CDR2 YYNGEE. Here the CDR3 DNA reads TGTGCCAGCAGCGTAGTGGGTAACGATGAGCAGTTCTTC. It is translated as CASSVVGNDEQFF.

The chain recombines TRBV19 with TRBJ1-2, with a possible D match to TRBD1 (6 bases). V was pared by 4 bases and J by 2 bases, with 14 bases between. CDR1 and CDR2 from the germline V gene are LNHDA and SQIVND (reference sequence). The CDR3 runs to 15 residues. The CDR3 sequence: CASSTPGVRNYGYTF. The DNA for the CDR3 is TGTGCCAGTAGTACTCCAGGGGTACGGAACTATGGCTACACCTTC.

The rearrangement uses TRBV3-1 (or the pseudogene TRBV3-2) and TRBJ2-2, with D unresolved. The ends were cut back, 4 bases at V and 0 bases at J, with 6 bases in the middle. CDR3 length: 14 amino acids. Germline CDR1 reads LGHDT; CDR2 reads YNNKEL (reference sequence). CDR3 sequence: CASSRGSNTGELFF. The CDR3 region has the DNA TGTGCCAGCAGCCGGGGTTCGAACACCGGGGAGCTGTTTTTT.